The 24 T cell receptor beta chains in this list originate from one sample, sequenced in a study of metastatic and nonmetastatic thyroid tumors. No treatment of any kind had been given to any patient before thyroid surgery. TCRdb used MiXCR to call clones anew from the PCR reads. This sample has over 20,000 clones; less than 35% occur once, and the top ten carry approximately 14%. Source material: blood. These receptors were taken from a female donor with papillary thyroid cancer or a benign thyroid nodule (not recorded which). Some clones in this sample may be carry-over from other donors' samples.

The gene calls are TRBV5-1 and TRBJ2-1; the match to TRBD2 covers 7 bases. Germline V gene sequence: CDR1 SGHRS, CDR2 YFSETQ. V lost 1 base to trimming and J lost 10 bases; unmatched junction nucleotides: 5. The CDR3 is 13 residues long. In DNA form, the CDR3 reads TGCGCCAGCAGCTTGTTGTCGGGACTAGAGCAGTTCTTC. Its protein is CASSLLSGLEQFF.

Many counts were recorded for this clone. The chain combines TRBV5-1 with TRBJ2-5; possibly TRBD2 for D (7 bases). Deletions cut 0 bases from V and 1 base from J, with 10 bases between. The length of the CDR3 is 15 residues. Looked up from germline, CDR1 is SGHRS and CDR2 is YFSETQ. In DNA form, the CDR3 reads TGCGCCAGCAGCTTGGGGGGGGGGCTCCAAGAGACCCAGTACTTC. Translated, it gives CASSLGGGLQETQYF.

This chain uses TRBV2 with TRBJ1-2, with TRBD1 identical over 10 bases. Losses at the gene ends were 4 bases for V and 8 bases for J; bases not matched to a gene: 10. Germline V gene sequence: CDR1 SNHLY, CDR2 FYNNEI. The length of the CDR3 is 15 residues. The CDR3 nucleotides are TGTGCCAGCAGTGGACAGGGGGCTCACTCTAACGGCTACACCTTC. As protein: CASSGQGAHSNGYTF.

This chain links TRBV20-1 with TRBJ2-7; 7 bases are a match to TRBD1. CDR1 is DFQATT and CDR2 is SNEGSKA in the germline V gene (reference sequence). The trim removed 0 bases at V and 4 bases at J, leaving 6 bases unmatched. CDR3 length equals 14 residues. The CDR3 is CSARDLGTEYEQYF. The CDR3 coding sequence is TGCAGTGCTAGAGATCTTGGGACAGAATACGAGCAGTACTTC.

This clone was counted only a few times. A much larger clonotype is one base distant, so this may be a read error. The sample holds other DNA sequences that translate to the same CDR3. The chain carries TRBV10-2 and TRBJ2-5; 7 nucleotides line up with TRBD1. Per the germline V gene, CDR1 is WSHSY and CDR2 is SAAADI. The CDR3 sequence is 15 residues long. In nucleotides, the CDR3 is TGCGCCAGCAGTATGGACAGGACGTACCAAGAGACCCAATACTTC. As protein: CASSMDRTYQETQYF.

On this clone: Given the absence of the conserved phenylalanine or tryptophan at the CDR3 end, a read error is likely. V usage is TRBV27 and J usage is TRBJ2-5, with D perhaps TRBD1 or TRBD2 (5 bases each). V lost 8 bases and J lost 6, with 19 bases in between. Germline loops: CDR1 MNHEY, CDR2 SMNVEV (reference sequence). The CDR3 spans 14 residues. CDR3 bases: TGTGCCAGCGCGAAACTACTAGGGGTGAAGACCCAGTACCTC. This codes for CASAKLLGVKTQYL.

The V call is TRBV5-4, the J call TRBJ2-7, with TRBD2 matching over 10 bases. Trimming removed 4 bases from V and 3 bases from J; junction bases left unmatched: 7. Germline-derived CDR1 and CDR2 are SGHNT and YYREEE (reference sequence). This CDR3 spans 15 amino acids. CDR3 sequence (DNA): TGTGCCAGCAGCGGAAAACTAGCGGGAAGCTACGAGCAGTACTTC. Translation gives CASSGKLAGSYEQYF.

The DNA for the CDR3 is TGCGCCAGCAGCTCGGGCGGGTCCCTGCAAGAGACCCAGTACTTC. It yields the protein CASSSGGSLQETQYF. V and J are TRBV5-1 and TRBJ2-5; perhaps TRBD2 as D (5 bases). Trimming shortened V by 3 bases and J by 2 bases, and 14 bases separated the two germline ends. Germline V gene sequence: CDR1 SGHRS, CDR2 YFSETQ. The CDR3 loop spans 15 amino acids.

By share, this clone counts as medium-sized. The gene calls are TRBV2 and TRBJ2-3; the D is unclear. Trimming removed 4 bases from V and 5 bases from J, with 7 bases in between. The germline CDR1 and CDR2 sequences are SNHLY and FYNNEI. The CDR3 runs to 12 residues. CDR3 in amino acids: CASSVLGDTQYF. CDR3 bases: TGTGCCAGCAGTGTACTTGGAGATACGCAGTATTTT.

CDR3 region: CASSFISGRDEQFF. The CDR3 bases are TGTGCCAGCAGCTTTATTAGCGGGAGGGATGAGCAGTTCTTC. This chain connects TRBV11-2 to TRBJ2-1, with 11 bases fitting TRBD2. This CDR3 region has 14 residues. Trimming took 3 bases from V and 8 from J; bases not matched to a gene: 3. The germline V gene encodes CDR1 SGHAT and CDR2 FQNNGV. Combining the CDR3 with reference TRBV11-2 and TRBJ2-1 gives the whole variable domain EAGVAQSPRYKIIEKRQSVAFWCNPISGHATLYWYQQILGQGPKLLIQFQNNGVVDDSQLPKDRFSAERLKGVDSTLKIQPAKLEDSAVYLCASSFISGRDEQFFGPGTRLTVL.

This clone was found a few times. The chain links TRBV5-4 to TRBJ1-2, with D tentatively TRBD1 (6 bases). Trimming took off 7 bases at V and 2 bases at J, with 15 bases between the two ends. The V gene's germline CDR1 is SGHNT and CDR2 YYREEE (reference sequence). This CDR3 spans 14 amino acids. The CDR3 is CASGVTGYNYGYTF. In nucleotides, the CDR3 is TGTGCCAGCGGAGTTACAGGGTACAACTATGGCTACACCTTC. Full variable domain (remainder filled in from reference TRBV5-4 and TRBJ1-2): ETGVTQSPTHLIKTRGQQVTLRCSSQSGHNTVSWYQQALGQGPQFIFQYYREEENGRGNFPPRFSGLQFPNYSSELNVNALELDDSALYLCASGVTGYNYGYTFGSGTRLTVV.

A single count supports this clone. The chain uses TRBV14 and TRBJ1-3, with TRBD1 matching 9 bases. The CDR3 consists of 16 residues. With 2 bases clipped from V and 1 base from J, the junction kept 3 bases outside the gene matches. In germline, CDR1 is SGHDN, CDR2 FVKESK. In nucleotides, the CDR3 is TGTGCCAGCAGCCAACCCGGGACAGGGTCTGGAAACACCATATATTTT. Translation gives CASSQPGTGSGNTIYF.

In this sample, this clone turned up many times. The rearrangement links TRBV4-2 to TRBJ2-3, with TRBD2 as a possible D gene (5 bases). V gave up 4 bases and J gave up 0 bases, with 17 bases separating them. The CDR3 consists of 17 residues. Germline-derived CDR1 and CDR2 are LGHNA and YNFKEQ. CDR3 in amino acids: CASSRGDGLPSTDTQYF. DNA for the CDR3: TGTGCCAGCAGCCGAGGTGACGGACTCCCAAGCACAGATACGCAGTATTTT.

V gene TRBV5-1 combines with J gene TRBJ2-2; 7 bases are shared with TRBD1. Germline V gene sequence: CDR1 SGHRS, CDR2 YFSETQ. The CDR3 is 14 amino acids. J was trimmed by 5 bases and V by 4 bases; bases with no gene match: 5. The CDR3 DNA is TGCGCCAGCAGCGTGGGACAGACGACCGGGGAGCTGTTTTTT. Translated, it gives CASSVGQTTGELFF.

This chain joins TRBV20-1 and TRBJ2-1; TRBD2 aligns across 7 bases. Germline assignment: CDR1 DFQATT and CDR2 SNEGSKA (reference sequence). The trim removed 6 bases at V and 8 bases at J, leaving 13 bases unmatched. CDR3 size: 14 residues. The CDR3: CSAPPGLEYDEQFF. Here the CDR3 DNA reads TGCAGTGCCCCTCCAGGACTAGAATATGATGAGCAGTTCTTC.

This clone was detected only a few times. In DNA, the CDR3 is TGTGCCAGCATCTCTAGCGGGAACACCGGGGAGCTGTTTTTT. Residues: CASISSGNTGELFF. The V and J genes are TRBV7-9 and TRBJ2-2, with 7 bases lining up with TRBD2. Looked up from germline, CDR1 is SEHNR and CDR2 is FQNEAQ (reference sequence). The V segment lost 7 bases and the J segment 1 base; nucleotides outside the gene matches: 3. The CDR3 is 14 amino acids.

J is TRBJ2-7 and V is TRBV27, with D uncertain. The CDR3 has 14 residues. V was pared by 6 bases and J by 2 bases, with 14 bases between. Germline V gene data show CDR1 as MNHEY and CDR2 as SMNVEV (reference sequence). The CDR3 here is CASRFSYRTYEQYF. The CDR3 region has the DNA TGTGCCAGCAGGTTCTCGTACCGCACCTACGAGCAGTACTTC.

This clone was found a few times. The junction differs from germline at one of its ends, possibly a read error. The V and J genes are TRBV19 and TRBJ2-5; no definite D call. CDR1 LNHDA and CDR2 SQIVND come from the germline V gene (reference sequence). The CDR3 is 13 amino acids. CDR3 sequence: CASSIVDGSTQYF. CDR3 DNA sequence: TGTGCTAGTAGTATAGTAGACGGTTCGACCCAGTACTTC.

This clone ranks as medium-sized. CDR3 region: CSARDRVVYEQYF. For the CDR3, the DNA is TGCAGTGCCCGGGACAGGGTTGTATACGAGCAGTACTTC. The chain links TRBV20-1 to TRBJ2-7, with TRBD1 matching over 9 bases. The CDR3 spans 13 residues. Trimming took 6 bases from V and 4 from J; bases not matched to a gene: 7. Germline V gives CDR1 DFQATT, CDR2 SNEGSKA (reference sequence).

The table lists this clone with many counts. A much larger clone lies a single base off, so this may be a read error. The chain employs TRBV11-2 and TRBJ2-3; D might be TRBD1 (5 bases). The germline gives CDR1 SGHAT, CDR2 FQNNGV. The CDR3 runs 14 residues. In nucleotides, the CDR3 is TGTGCCAGCAGCTTAGTCGGTACCACAGGTACGCAGTATTTT. This translates into CASSLVGTTGTQYF.

There are many counts of this clone. This sequence joins TRBV14 and TRBJ2-3; D ambiguous. Germline loops: CDR1 SGHDN, CDR2 FVKESK. The CDR3 is 15 residues long. The ends were cut back, 4 bases at V and 2 bases at J, with 13 bases in the middle. The DNA for the CDR3 is TGTGCCAGCAGCCGGCTCAACAGTTACACAGATACGCAGTATTTT. This gives the protein CASSRLNSYTDTQYF.

V is TRBV5-4 and J is TRBJ2-1; D not resolved. CDR1 and CDR2 from the germline V gene are SGHNT and YYREEE (reference sequence). V was clipped by 3 bases and J by 3 bases, with 13 bases between them. The CDR3 covers 15 residues. CDR3 coding DNA: TGTGCCAGCAGCTCGAAGGTTAATAACTACAATGAGCAGTTCTTC. Translated, it gives CASSSKVNNYNEQFF.

The chain combines TRBV4-3 with TRBJ2-7, with D perhaps TRBD1 (6 bases). The V end was cut by 1 base, the J end by 2 bases, with 12 bases between. Germline values: CDR1 LGHNA, CDR2 YSLEER. The CDR3 runs to 15 residues. CDR3: CASSQVRTATYEQYF. The CDR3 DNA reads as TGCGCCAGCAGCCAAGTTAGGACAGCTACCTACGAGCAGTACTTC.

By proportion, this clone is medium-sized. The genes are TRBV5-1 and TRBJ2-3; 15 bases fit TRBD2. After removal of 0 bases from V and 0 bases from J, the junction contained 2 bases not matched to a gene. Looked up from germline, CDR1 is SGHRS and CDR2 is YFSETQ. This CDR3 region has 18 residues. The CDR3 nucleotides are TGCGCCAGCAGCTTGGGGACTAGCGGGAGGGCTAGCACAGATACGCAGTATTTT. Protein sequence: CASSLGTSGRASTDTQYF. The variable domain in full, completed from reference TRBV5-1 and TRBJ2-3, reads KAGVTQTPRYLIKTRGQQVTLSCSPISGHRSVSWYQQTPGQGLQFLFEYFSETQRNKGNFPGRFSGRQFSNSRSEMNVSTLELGDSALYLCASSLGTSGRASTDTQYFGPGTRLTVL.